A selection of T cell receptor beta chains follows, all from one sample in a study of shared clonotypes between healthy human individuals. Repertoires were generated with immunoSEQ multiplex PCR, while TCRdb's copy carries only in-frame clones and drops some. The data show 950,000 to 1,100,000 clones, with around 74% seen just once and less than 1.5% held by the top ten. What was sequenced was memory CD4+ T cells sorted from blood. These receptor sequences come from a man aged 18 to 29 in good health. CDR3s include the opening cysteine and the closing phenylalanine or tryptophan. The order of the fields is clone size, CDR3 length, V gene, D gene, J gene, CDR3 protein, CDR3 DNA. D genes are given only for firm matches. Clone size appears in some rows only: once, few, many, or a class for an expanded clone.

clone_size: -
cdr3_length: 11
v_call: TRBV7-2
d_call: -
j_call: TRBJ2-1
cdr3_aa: CASSFGSDRFF
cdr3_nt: TGTGCCAGCAGCTTCGGCTCAGACCGGTTCTTC

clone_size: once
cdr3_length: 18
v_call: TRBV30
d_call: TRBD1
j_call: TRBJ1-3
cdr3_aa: CAWSPKSRGPNSGNTIYF
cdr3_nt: TGTGCCTGGAGCCCAAAGTCCAGGGGGCCAAACTCTGGAAACACCATATATTTT

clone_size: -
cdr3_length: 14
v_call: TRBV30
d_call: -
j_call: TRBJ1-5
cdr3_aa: CAWSDGVGGQPQHF
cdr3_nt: TGTGCCTGGAGTGATGGGGTGGGAGGTCAGCCCCAGCATTTT

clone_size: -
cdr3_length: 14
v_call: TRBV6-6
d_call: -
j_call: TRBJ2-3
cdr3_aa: CASSYSRGTDTQYF
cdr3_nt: TGTGCCAGCAGTTACTCTCGGGGGACAGATACGCAGTATTTT

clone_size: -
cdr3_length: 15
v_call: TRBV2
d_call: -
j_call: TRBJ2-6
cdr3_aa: CASGGNSPGANVLTF
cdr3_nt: TGTGCCAGCGGGGGTAATTCGCCTGGGGCCAACGTCCTGACTTTC

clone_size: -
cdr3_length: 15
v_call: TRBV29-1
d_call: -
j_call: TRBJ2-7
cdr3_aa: CSVAPRLVSSYEQYF
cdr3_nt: TGCAGCGTTGCTCCCCGGCTGGTAAGCTCCTACGAGCAGTACTTC

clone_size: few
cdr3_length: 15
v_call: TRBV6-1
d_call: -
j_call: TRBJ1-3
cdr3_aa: CASSDPGIPGNTIYF
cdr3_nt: TGTGCCAGCAGTGATCCAGGGATTCCTGGAAACACCATATATTTT

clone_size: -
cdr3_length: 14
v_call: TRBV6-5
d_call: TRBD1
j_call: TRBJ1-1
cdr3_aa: CASIETGRNTEAFF
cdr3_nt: TGTGCCAGCATCGAGACAGGGAGGAACACTGAAGCTTTCTTT

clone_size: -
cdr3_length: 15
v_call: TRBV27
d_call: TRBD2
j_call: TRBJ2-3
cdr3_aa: CASSLAGGPADTQYF
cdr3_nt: TGTGCCAGCAGTCTAGCGGGGGGGCCTGCAGATACGCAGTATTTT

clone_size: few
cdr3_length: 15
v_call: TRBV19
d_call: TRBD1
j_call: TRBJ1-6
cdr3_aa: CASSPQRQGWSPLHF
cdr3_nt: TGTGCCAGTAGTCCCCAACGACAGGGTTGGTCACCCCTCCACTTT

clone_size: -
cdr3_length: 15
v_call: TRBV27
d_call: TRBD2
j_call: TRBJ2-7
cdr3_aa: CASSPRGVRSYEQYF
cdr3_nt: TGTGCCAGCAGCCCCCGGGGGGTCCGCTCCTACGAGCAGTACTTC

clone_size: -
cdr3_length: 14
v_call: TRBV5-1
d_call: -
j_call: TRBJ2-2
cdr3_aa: CASSPLGGTGELFF
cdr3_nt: TGCGCCAGCAGCCCCTTAGGTGGGACCGGGGAGCTGTTTTTT

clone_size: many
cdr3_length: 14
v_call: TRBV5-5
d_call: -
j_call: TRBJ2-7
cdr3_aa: CASSLAGGPYEQYF
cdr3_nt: TGTGCCAGCAGCTTAGCAGGAGGCCCCTACGAGCAGTACTTC

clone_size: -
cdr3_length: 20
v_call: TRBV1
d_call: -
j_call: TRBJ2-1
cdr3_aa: CTSSQPGTGGDGETYNEQFF
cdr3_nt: TGCACCAGCAGCCAGCCCGGGACAGGGGGAGATGGTGAGACCTACAATGAGCAGTTCTTC

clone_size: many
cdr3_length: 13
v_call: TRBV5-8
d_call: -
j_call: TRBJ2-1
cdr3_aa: CASSSPGAPEQFF
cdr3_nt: TGTGCCAGCAGCTCGCCGGGAGCCCCTGAGCAGTTCTTC

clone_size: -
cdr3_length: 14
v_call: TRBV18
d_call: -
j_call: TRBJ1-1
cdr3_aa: CASSPIERNTEAFF
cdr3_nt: TGTGCCAGCTCACCAATTGAACGGAACACTGAAGCTTTCTTT

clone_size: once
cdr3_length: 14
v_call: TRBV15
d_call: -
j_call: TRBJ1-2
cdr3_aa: CATSRDTGAYGYTF
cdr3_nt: TGTGCCACCAGCAGAGATACGGGGGCATATGGCTACACCTTC

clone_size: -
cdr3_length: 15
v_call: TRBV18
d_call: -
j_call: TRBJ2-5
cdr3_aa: CASSYGQTPQETQYF
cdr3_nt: TGTGCCAGCTCATACGGACAAACCCCCCAAGAGACCCAGTACTTC

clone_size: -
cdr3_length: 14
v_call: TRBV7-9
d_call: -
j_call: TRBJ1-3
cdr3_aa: CASSLERDGNTIYF
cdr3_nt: TGTGCCAGCAGCTTGGAGCGAGATGGAAACACCATATATTTT

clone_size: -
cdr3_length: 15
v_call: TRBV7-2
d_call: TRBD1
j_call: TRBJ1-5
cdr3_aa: CASSLRDRGLEPQHF
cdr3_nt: TGTGCCAGCAGCCTCAGAGACAGGGGGCTAGAGCCCCAGCATTTT

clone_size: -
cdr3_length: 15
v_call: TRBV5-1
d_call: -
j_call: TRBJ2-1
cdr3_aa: CASSLASSSYNEQFF
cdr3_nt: TGCGCCAGCAGCTTGGCCTCGAGCTCCTACAATGAGCAGTTCTTC

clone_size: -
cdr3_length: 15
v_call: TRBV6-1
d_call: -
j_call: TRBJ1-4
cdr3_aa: CASSRRGGKGEKLFF
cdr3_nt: TGTGCCAGCAGCCGGCGGGGGGGAAAAGGTGAAAAACTGTTTTTT

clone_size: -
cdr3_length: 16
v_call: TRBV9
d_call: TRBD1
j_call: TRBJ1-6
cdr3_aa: CASSVTPTGEESPLHF
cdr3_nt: TGTGCCAGCAGCGTCACTCCGACAGGGGAAGAATCACCCCTCCACTTT

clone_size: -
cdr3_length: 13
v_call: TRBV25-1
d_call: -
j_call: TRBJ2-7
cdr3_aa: CASTNLGVGEQYF
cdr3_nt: TGTGCCAGCACCAACCTAGGGGTAGGCGAGCAGTACTTC

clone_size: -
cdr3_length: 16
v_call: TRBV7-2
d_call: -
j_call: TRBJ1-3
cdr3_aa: CASSAFSPSSGNTIYF
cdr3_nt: TGTGCCAGCAGCGCCTTCAGCCCCAGCTCTGGAAACACCATATATTTT

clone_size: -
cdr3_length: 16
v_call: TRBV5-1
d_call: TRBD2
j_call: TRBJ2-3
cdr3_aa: CASSLAPAGGADTQYF
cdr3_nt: TGCGCCAGCAGCTTGGCCCCAGCGGGGGGTGCAGATACGCAGTATTTT